This TCR beta chain was recovered during a study of cytomegalovirus exposure and HLA in healthy donors. Use of 60 Vbeta and 13 Jbeta primers characterized the PCR. Produced via immunoSEQ multiplex PCR; TCRdb's table is partial and in-frame only. The sample has around 140,000 clones; 70% to 85% are singletons. This clone was recorded once. Its target is unknown. The CDR3 runs to 13 residues. CDR1 MDHEN and CDR2 SYDVKM come from the germline V gene. Trimming took 6 bases from V and 1 from J; bases not matched to a gene: 0. Study-level findings and limits: There were several of the most significant clusters that appeared linked to common viral pathogens in a later analysis. A later analysis showed that HLA-associated TCR beta chains had undergone more clonal expansion than equally common others. The study put 150 to 200 TCR beta chains on its list as cytomegalovirus-associated. The classifier reportedly diagnosed cytomegalovirus status with high specificity and sensitivity.

Sequencing was performed on PBMCs. V is TRBV28 and J is TRBJ2-3; 8 nucleotides align to TRBD2. The receptor was isolated from a female donor in good health and CMV-seronegative. The CDR3 nucleotides are TGTGCCAGCAGAGCGGGAGGCACAGATACGCAGTATTTT. Protein sequence: CASRAGGTDTQYF.